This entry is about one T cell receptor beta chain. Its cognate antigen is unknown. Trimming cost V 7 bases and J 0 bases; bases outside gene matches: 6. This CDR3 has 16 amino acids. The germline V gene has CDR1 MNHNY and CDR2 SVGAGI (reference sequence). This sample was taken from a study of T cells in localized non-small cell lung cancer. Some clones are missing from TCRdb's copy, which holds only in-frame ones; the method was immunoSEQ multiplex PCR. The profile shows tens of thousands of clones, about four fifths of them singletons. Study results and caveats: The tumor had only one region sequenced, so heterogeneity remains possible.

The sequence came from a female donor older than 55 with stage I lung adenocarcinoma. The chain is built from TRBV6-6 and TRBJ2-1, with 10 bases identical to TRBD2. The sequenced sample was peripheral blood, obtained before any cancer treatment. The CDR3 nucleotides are TGTGCCAGCAACGGACTAGCGGCTAGCTCCTACAATGAGCAGTTCTTC. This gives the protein CASNGLAASSYNEQFF.